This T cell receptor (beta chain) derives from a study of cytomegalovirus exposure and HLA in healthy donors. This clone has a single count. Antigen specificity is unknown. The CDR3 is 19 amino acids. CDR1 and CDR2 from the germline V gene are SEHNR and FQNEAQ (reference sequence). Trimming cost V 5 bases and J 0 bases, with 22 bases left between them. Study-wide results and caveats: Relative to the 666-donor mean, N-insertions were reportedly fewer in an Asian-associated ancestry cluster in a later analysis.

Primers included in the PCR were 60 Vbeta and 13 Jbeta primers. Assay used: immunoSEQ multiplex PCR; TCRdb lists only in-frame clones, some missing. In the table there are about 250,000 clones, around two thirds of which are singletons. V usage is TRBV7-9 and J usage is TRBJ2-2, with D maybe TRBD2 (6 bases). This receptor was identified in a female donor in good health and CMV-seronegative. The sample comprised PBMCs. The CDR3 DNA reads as TGTGCCAGCAGCCACCGGGGCTATGGGGGGACCACGAACACCGGGGAGCTGTTTTTT. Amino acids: CASSHRGYGGTTNTGELFF.